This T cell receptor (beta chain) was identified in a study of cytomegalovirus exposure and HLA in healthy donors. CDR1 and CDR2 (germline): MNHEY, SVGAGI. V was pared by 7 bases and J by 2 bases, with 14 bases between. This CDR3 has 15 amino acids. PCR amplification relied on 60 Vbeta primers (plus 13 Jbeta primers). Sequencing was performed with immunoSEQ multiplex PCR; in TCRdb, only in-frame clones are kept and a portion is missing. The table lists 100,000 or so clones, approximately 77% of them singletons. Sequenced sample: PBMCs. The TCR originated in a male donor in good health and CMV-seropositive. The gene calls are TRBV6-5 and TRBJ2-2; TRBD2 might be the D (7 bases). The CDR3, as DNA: TGTGCCAGCACGTCGGGGGGCCTAAACACCGGGGAGCTGTTTTTT. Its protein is CASTSGGLNTGELFF.